This T cell receptor beta chain originates from a study of blood T cell repertoires in COVID-19. About the research overall: T cells, B-cell-depleted T cells, or PBMCs supplied cDNA or gDNA.

In the original analysis: Amplified reference gene primers provided the basis for estimating nucleated cell counts. Sequencing was performed with immunoSEQ multiplex PCR; in TCRdb, only in-frame clones are kept and a portion is missing. V and J calls and clone size come straight from that table; D and trimming were deduced from the DNA. The sample holds about 150,000 clones; almost 80% are singletons and the top ten take 8.6%. Trimming cost V 3 bases and J 2 bases, with 8 bases left between them. This CDR3 is built from 14 residues. In germline, CDR1 is SGHVS, CDR2 FNYEAQ. Sequenced: peripheral blood. This chain connects TRBV7-6 to TRBJ1-5; D not certain. This TCR came from a man over 45 with active or convalescent COVID-19. The CDR3 reads CASSFGSGNQPQHF. In DNA, the CDR3 is TGTGCCAGCAGCTTCGGTAGCGGCAATCAGCCCCAGCATTTT.